Shown below are 10 T cell receptor beta chains from a single sample sequenced in a study of blood T cell repertoires in COVID-19. TCRdb's table, derived via immunoSEQ multiplex PCR, lists solely in-frame clones and lacks some. This table holds roughly 400,000 clones, about nine tenths found once. Input material: PBMCs or T cells enriched from blood (not recorded which). The receptor source for this set is a man aged 18 to 35 who had recovered from COVID-19.

V usage is TRBV4-2 and J usage is TRBJ1-4, with unresolved D. CDR1 and CDR2 (germline): LGHNA, YNFKEQ. This CDR3 contains 16 residues. Trimming took off 3 bases at V and 0 bases at J, with 11 bases between the two ends. In DNA form, the CDR3 reads TGTGCCAGCAGCCAGACGGCGGCCGCAACTAATGAAAAACTGTTTTTT. It translates to CASSQTAAATNEKLFF.

The V gene is TRBV2, the J gene TRBJ2-3; 7 bases align to TRBD2. The CDR3 has 15 residues. The germline V gene encodes CDR1 SNHLY and CDR2 FYNNEI. Unmatched junction bases numbered 8, after V lost 7 bases and J lost 1 base. The CDR3 DNA follows: TGTGCCAGCACTAGCGGTTGGTGGGGCACAGATACGCAGTATTTT. Translation gives CASTSGWWGTDTQYF.

The chain couples TRBV20-1 to TRBJ2-3; a weak D match, TRBD2 (6 bases). V lost 3 bases and J 0 bases, leaving 10 bases between the germline ends. This CDR3 region has 14 residues. From germline, CDR1 is DFQATT and CDR2 SNEGSKA (reference sequence). CDR3 bases: TGCAGTGCTAGTTTTGGACTAAGCACAGATACGCAGTATTTT. Protein sequence: CSASFGLSTDTQYF.

This chain uses TRBV29-1 with TRBJ1-1; D is undetermined. Germline V gives CDR1 SQVTM, CDR2 ANQGSEA. Trimming pared 6 bases from V and 8 bases from J, leaving 10 bases between. This CDR3 has 10 residues. Here the CDR3 DNA reads TGCAGCGTGGGAGACATAGAAGCTTTCTTT. Amino acid sequence: CSVGDIEAFF.

The chain links TRBV2 to TRBJ2-5; possibly TRBD1 for D (6 bases). V gave up 6 bases and J gave up 5 bases, with 13 bases separating them. The CDR3 runs to 13 residues. Germline-derived CDR1 and CDR2 are SNHLY and FYNNEI. CDR3 bases: TGTGCCAGCAGCTGGGGCCAGGGGGAGACCCAGTACTTC. It encodes CASSWGQGETQYF.

The rearrangement uses TRBV6-1 and TRBJ1-3; D is unresolved. Trimming took off 3 bases at V and 0 bases at J, with 6 bases between the two ends. CDR1 and CDR2 (germline): MNHNS, SASEGT. The CDR3 contains 14 residues. The CDR3 sequence: CASSDVDSGNTIYF. Written as DNA, the CDR3 is TGTGCCAGCAGTGATGTAGACTCTGGAAACACCATATATTTT.

The chain recombines TRBV14 with TRBJ2-7, with TRBD2 as a possible D gene (6 bases). The CDR3 is 15 amino acids. Germline CDR1 and CDR2: SGHDN and FVKESK. V was trimmed by 0 bases and J by 5 bases, leaving 14 bases between them. DNA of the CDR3: TGTGCCAGCAGCCAAGATCGGGAGCTAGCCCACGAGCAGTACTTC. Translated: CASSQDRELAHEQYF.

V usage is TRBV10-3 and J usage is TRBJ1-2; TRBD1 agrees at 9 bases. V dropped 3 bases and J dropped 8; count of bases not matched to a gene: 10. This CDR3 comprises 15 residues. Germline CDR1 is ENHRY and CDR2 is SYGVKD. The CDR3 DNA follows: TGTGCCATCAGTGACCCACTACAGGGGGCGGGAGGCTACACCTTC. Translation gives CAISDPLQGAGGYTF.

This clone appeared once. Other DNA sequences in this sample translate to the same CDR3. This chain links TRBV12-3 or TRBV12-4 with TRBJ1-1; D is ambiguous. The CDR3 has 12 residues. Trimming stripped 6 bases from V and 4 bases from J, with 9 bases between. This CDR3 reads CASRSGGTEAFF. The CDR3 region has the DNA TGTGCCAGCAGGTCGGGAGGCACTGAAGCTTTCTTT.

The chain carries TRBV7-3 and TRBJ2-7, with TRBD1 matching 11 bases. The CDR3 extends over 15 amino acids. Trimming took 4 bases from V and 5 from J; bases not matched to a gene: 7. CDR1 and CDR2 from the germline V gene are SGHTA and FQGTGA. CDR3 DNA sequence: TGTGCCAGCAGCTCCCGGACAGGGGGCTTCAACGAGCAGTACTTC. Encoded protein: CASSSRTGGFNEQYF. Full variable domain (rest looked up from reference TRBV7-3 and TRBJ2-7): GAGVSQTPSNKVTEKGKYVELRCDPISGHTALYWYRQSLGQGPEFLIYFQGTGAADDSGLPNDRFFAVRPEGSVSTLKIQRTERGDSAVYLCASSSRTGGFNEQYFGPGTRLTVT.